This T cell receptor (beta chain) was identified during a study of blood T cell repertoires in COVID-19. Study details: In each case, the material was cDNA or gDNA derived from T cells, B-cell-depleted T cells, or PBMCs.

Profiling relied on immunoSEQ multiplex PCR, and the TCRdb table lists in-frame clones only, not all of them. Here the sample spans 110,000 to 150,000 clones, around 80% being singletons. The clonotype comes from a human donor in a cohort sampled during active COVID-19. The sample was peripheral blood.

DNA for the CDR3: TGCGCCAGCAGCTTGGCGTCGGTACGGGGGTCCCAGTACTTC. Translation: CASSLASVRGSQYF. The gene calls are TRBV5-1 and TRBJ2-5; perhaps TRBD2 as D (6 bases). The CDR3 is 14 residues long. With 0 bases removed from V and 9 bases from J, the gap between germline ends came to 15 bases. CDR1 and CDR2 from the germline V gene are SGHRS and YFSETQ.